This T cell receptor beta chain was captured by sequencing in a study of tumor and adjacent non-tumor tissue in lung cancer. On the study more broadly: There were 12 adenocarcinoma, a couple of squamous cell carcinoma and 1 small cell lung cancer cases. Study-wide points: Shorter survival was associated with higher TCR diversity in tumors.

Germline V gene sequence: CDR1 MGHRA, CDR2 YSYEKL. Trimming took off 0 bases at V and 0 bases at J, with 18 bases between the two ends. The CDR3 sequence is 18 residues long. This clonotype was seen more than once but under ten times. Its cognate antigen is unknown. This sequence may be a read error, since a much larger clone differs from it by one base. The library came from three nested PCR rounds adapted from ARM-PCR protocols. TCRdb called the multiplex PCR reads again in MiXCR, with one record for every CDR3 protein. Among 50,000 to 70,000 distinct CDR3 sequences listed, about 63% were seen once. RNA was extracted from bulk tissue without any cell sorting. Distant lung tissue was collected more than 3 cm away from the tumor edge.

Sample: distant non-tumor lung tissue. This TCR derives from a man in his 70s with non-small cell lung cancer. The chain has TRBV4-1 and TRBJ2-7; D is perhaps TRBD1 (5 bases). The CDR3 region is CASSQDAPRTRGSYEQYF. CDR3 coding DNA: TGCGCCAGCAGCCAAGACGCCCCAAGGACAAGGGGCTCCTACGAGCAGTACTTC.